This TCR beta chain was profiled in a study of cytomegalovirus exposure and HLA in healthy donors. Turning to the study itself: Tens of millions of unique TCR sequences came from HLA-typed donors in an early release.

PCR primers comprised 60 Vbeta and 13 Jbeta primers. Authors' data handling: Later analysis identified 80 million to 85 million unique TCR beta chains, approximately 11 million shared. Sequenced by immunoSEQ multiplex PCR; TCRdb stores in-frame clones only, minus some. V and J calls and clone size are given by that table; D and trimming were obtained from the DNA. The sample contains 100,000 to 150,000 clones, 60% to 80% of which appear only once. Turning to this clone: As yet, its antigen is unknown.

Study-wide results and caveats: Three chains tied to CMV proved CMV antigen-specific in vitro. Apart from CMV serostatus, no immune exposure information was available.

CDR3 size: 14 residues. Germline V gives CDR1 SGHTA, CDR2 FQGNSA. V dropped 7 bases and J dropped 6; count of bases not matched to a gene: 9. Sequencing input: PBMCs. The sequence derives from a woman in her fifties or sixties in good health and CMV-seronegative. The V gene is TRBV7-2, the J gene TRBJ2-7; 10 bases are a match to TRBD2. The CDR3 loop is CASTLKGLAIEQYF. In nucleotides, the CDR3 is TGTGCCAGCACCCTCAAGGGACTAGCGATCGAGCAGTACTTC.